The clone carrying this T cell receptor (beta chain) was counted many times. TCRdb recomputed calls from the 5' RACE reads with MiXCR, one row per CDR3 protein. The sample includes 410,000 or so distinct CDR3 sequences, approximately 17% seen only once; the top ten take roughly an eighth. This entry belongs to a study of identical twins. Germline V CDR1 and CDR2: KGHDR, SFDVKD. Unmatched junction bases numbered 8, after V lost 3 bases and J lost 3 bases. The CDR3 consists of 16 residues. V gene TRBV24-1 combines with J gene TRBJ2-3, with TRBD1 matching over 7 bases. The specimen sequenced was naive T cells sorted from blood. The sequence was collected from a man aged 50-59 years in good health. The CDR3 DNA reads as TGTGCCACCAGTGATCGCCAGGGGGTTGGGACAGATACGCAGTATTTT. It translates to CATSDRQGVGTDTQYF.